This T cell receptor (beta chain) was found in a study of neoadjuvant nivolumab and ipilimumab in lung cancer. Profiled with immunoSEQ multiplex PCR; TCRdb holds only in-frame clones, not every one. The data contain over 15,000 clones, roughly 76% of them seen just once; the ten biggest clones take up 8%. General study findings and limits: Compared with tumor-adjacent uninvolved lung, resected tumors showed greater richness and clonality.

The CDR3 runs 19 residues. Germline loops: CDR1 SGHAT, CDR2 FQNNGV. Trimming took 1 base from V and 8 from J, leaving 27 bases between them. This clone has more than one count but fewer than ten. The target antigen is unknown. V gene TRBV11-2 combines with J gene TRBJ2-1; perhaps TRBD2 as D (6 bases). Sequencing was performed on tumor tissue, taken after neoadjuvant nivolumab, alone or with ipilimumab, at or shortly before surgery. This receptor was obtained from an adult with non-small cell lung cancer. The chain's CDR3 is CASSLVVGTPILHNDEQFF. In DNA, the CDR3 is TGTGCCAGCAGCTTAGTGGTCGGGACTCCTATTCTCCACAATGATGAGCAGTTCTTC. The full variable domain, completed using reference TRBV11-2 and TRBJ2-1, is EAGVAQSPRYKIIEKRQSVAFWCNPISGHATLYWYQQILGQGPKLLIQFQNNGVVDDSQLPKDRFSAERLKGVDSTLKIQPAKLEDSAVYLCASSLVVGTPILHNDEQFFGPGTRLTVL.